The subject of this entry is one T cell receptor beta chain. Its target is not known. With 60 Vbeta and 13 Jbeta primers, the PCR was carried out. Data came from immunoSEQ multiplex PCR; TCRdb stores just in-frame clones and leaves some out. The sample carries 150,000 to 200,000 clones, less than 90% recorded once. The CDR3 is 14 residues long. CDR1 and CDR2 (germline): SEHNR, FQNEAQ (reference sequence). With 7 bases removed from V and 7 bases from J, the gap between germline ends came to 14 bases. The data originate from a study of cytomegalovirus exposure and HLA in healthy donors. Study-level findings and limits: Despite most TCR sequences being rare, some public TCRs occurred in many donors.

The chain carries TRBV7-9 and TRBJ1-6; possible D gene TRBD1, 5 bases. Sequencing was done on a sample of PBMCs. The receptor's source is a girl less than two years old in good health and CMV-seronegative. CDR3 in amino acids: CASTPDILNSPLHF. For the CDR3, the DNA is TGTGCCAGCACCCCGGACATACTCAATTCACCCCTCCACTTT.